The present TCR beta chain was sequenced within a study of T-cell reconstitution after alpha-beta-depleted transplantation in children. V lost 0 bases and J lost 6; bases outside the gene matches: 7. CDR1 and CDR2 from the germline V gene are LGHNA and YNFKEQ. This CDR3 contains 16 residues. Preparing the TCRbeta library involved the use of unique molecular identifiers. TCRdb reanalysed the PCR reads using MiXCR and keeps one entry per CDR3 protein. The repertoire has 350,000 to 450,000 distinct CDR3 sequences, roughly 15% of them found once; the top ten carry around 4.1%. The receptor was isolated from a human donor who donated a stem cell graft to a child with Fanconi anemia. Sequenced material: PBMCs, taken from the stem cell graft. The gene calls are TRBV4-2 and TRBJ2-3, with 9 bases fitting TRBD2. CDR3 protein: CASSQEVAGAVDTQYF. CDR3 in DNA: TGTGCCAGCAGCCAAGAGGTAGCGGGGGCTGTGGATACGCAGTATTTT.